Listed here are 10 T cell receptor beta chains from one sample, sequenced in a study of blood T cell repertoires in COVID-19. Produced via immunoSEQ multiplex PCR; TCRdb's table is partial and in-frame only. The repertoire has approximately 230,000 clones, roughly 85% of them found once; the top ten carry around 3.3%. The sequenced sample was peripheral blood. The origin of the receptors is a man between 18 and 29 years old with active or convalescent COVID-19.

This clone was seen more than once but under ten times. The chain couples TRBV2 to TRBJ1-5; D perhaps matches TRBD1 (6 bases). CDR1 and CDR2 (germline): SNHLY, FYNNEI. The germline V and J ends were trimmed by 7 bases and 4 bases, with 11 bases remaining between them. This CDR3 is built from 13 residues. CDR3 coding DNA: TGTGCCAGCACCGAGGACAGAAATCAGCCCCAGCATTTT. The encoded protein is CASTEDRNQPQHF.

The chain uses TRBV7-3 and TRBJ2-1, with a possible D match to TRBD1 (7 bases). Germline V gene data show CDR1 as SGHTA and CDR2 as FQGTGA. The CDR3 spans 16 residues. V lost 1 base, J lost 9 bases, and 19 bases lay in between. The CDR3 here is CASSLNSPGQGGEQFF. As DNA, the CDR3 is TGTGCCAGCAGCTTAAATTCGCCAGGGCAGGGGGGTGAGCAGTTCTTC.

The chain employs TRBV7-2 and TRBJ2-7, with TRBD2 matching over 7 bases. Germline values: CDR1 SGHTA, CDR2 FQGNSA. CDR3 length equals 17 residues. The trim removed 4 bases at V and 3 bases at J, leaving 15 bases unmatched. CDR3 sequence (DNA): TGTGCCAGCAGCTCAAACCCTGGAGGGACTATTGTCTACGAGCAGTACTTC. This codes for CASSSNPGGTIVYEQYF.

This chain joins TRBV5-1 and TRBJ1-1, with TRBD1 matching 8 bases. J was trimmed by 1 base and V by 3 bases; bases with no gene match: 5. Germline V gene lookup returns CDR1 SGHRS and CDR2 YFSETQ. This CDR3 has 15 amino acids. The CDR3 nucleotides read TGCGCCAGCAGCTCAGCAGGGGGCCAGAACACTGAAGCTTTCTTT. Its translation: CASSSAGGQNTEAFF.

The CDR3 coding sequence is TGTGCCAGCTCACCACTGGCGGGAGATACAGATACGCAGTATTTT. Encoded protein: CASSPLAGDTDTQYF. The V gene is TRBV18, the J gene TRBJ2-3; 7 bases agree with TRBD2. Trimming took 1 base from V and 3 from J; bases not matched to a gene: 4. The CDR3 runs 15 residues. The germline V gene encodes CDR1 KGHSH and CDR2 LQKENI.

This chain's CDR3 is CASSLQGSDTEAFF. The CDR3 coding sequence is TGTGCCAGCTCTTTACAGGGGTCCGACACTGAAGCTTTCTTT. The V gene is TRBV18, the J gene TRBJ1-1, with 7 nucleotides matching TRBD1. The germline CDR1 and CDR2 sequences are KGHSH and LQKENI. V shed 6 bases and J 3 bases; nucleotides not matched to a gene: 7. This CDR3 has 14 amino acids.

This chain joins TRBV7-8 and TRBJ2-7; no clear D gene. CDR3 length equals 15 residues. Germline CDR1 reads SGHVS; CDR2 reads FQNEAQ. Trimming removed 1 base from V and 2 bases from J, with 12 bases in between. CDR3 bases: TGTGCCAGCAGCTTAGGGTCGGCAGGTCCCTACGAGCAGTACTTC. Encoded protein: CASSLGSAGPYEQYF.

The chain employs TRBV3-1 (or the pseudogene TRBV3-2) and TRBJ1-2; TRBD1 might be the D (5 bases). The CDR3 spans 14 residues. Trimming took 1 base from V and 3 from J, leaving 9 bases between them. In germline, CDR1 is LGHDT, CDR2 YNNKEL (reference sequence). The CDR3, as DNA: TGTGCCAGCAGCCAAGGCAGGGATGACTATGGCTACACCTTC. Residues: CASSQGRDDYGYTF.

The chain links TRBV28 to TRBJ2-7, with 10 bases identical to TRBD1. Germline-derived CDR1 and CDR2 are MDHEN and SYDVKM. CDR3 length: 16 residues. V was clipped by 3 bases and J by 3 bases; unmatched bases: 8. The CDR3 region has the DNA TGTGCCAGCAGTTTCAACACCGGGACAGGGGACTACGAGCAGTACTTC. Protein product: CASSFNTGTGDYEQYF. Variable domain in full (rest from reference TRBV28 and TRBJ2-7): DVKVTQSSRYLVKRTGEKVFLECVQDMDHENMFWYRQDPGLGLRLIYFSYDVKMKEKGDIPEGYSVSREKKERFSLILESASTNQTSMYLCASSFNTGTGDYEQYFGPGTRLTVT.

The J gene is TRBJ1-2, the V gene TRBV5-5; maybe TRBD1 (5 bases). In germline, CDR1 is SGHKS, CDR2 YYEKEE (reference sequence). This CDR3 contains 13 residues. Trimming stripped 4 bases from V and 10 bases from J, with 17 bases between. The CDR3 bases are TGTGCCAGCAGCGCGGGACTTAGGGTAATCTACACCTTC. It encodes CASSAGLRVIYTF. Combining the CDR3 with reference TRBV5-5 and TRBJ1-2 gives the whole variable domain DAGVTQSPTHLIKTRGQQVTLRCSPISGHKSVSWYQQVLGQGPQFIFQYYEKEERGRGNFPDRFSARQFPNYSSELNVNALLLGDSALYLCASSAGLRVIYTFGSGTRLTVV.